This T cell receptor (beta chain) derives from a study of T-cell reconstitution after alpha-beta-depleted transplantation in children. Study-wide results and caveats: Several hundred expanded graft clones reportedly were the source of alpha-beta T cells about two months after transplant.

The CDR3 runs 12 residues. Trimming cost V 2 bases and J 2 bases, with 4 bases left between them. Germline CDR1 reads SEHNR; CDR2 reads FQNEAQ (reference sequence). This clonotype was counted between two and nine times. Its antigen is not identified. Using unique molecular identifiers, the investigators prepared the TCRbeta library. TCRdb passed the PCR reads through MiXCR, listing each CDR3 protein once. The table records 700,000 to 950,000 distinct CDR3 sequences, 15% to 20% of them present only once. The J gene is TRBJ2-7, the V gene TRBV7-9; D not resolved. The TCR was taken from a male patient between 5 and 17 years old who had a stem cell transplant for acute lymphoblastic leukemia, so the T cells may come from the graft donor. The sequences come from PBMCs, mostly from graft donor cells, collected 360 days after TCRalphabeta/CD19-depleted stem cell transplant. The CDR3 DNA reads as TGTGCCAGCAGCTTAAACACCTACGAGCAGTACTTC. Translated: CASSLNTYEQYF.